This T cell receptor beta chain came from a study of blood T cells in healthy people across ages. As to this clonotype: Antigen: not known.

Germline V gene data show CDR1 as MNHNS and CDR2 as SASEGT. The CDR3 runs to 15 residues. The V segment lost 5 bases and the J segment 2 bases; nucleotides outside the gene matches: 7. The use of a sample-barcoded 5' primer and a J-beta primer mix characterized a second PCR of roughly 7 to 11 cycles. Each single sample gave us at least 3 million CDR3-containing paired-end reads. Via MiXCR, TCRdb re-called the 5' RACE reads, giving one row per CDR3 protein. This sample has about 1.4 million distinct CDR3 sequences, with approximately 59% found just once. General study results and limits: As age increased, TCR beta diversity per million T cells fell in a roughly linear fashion.

This clonotype was obtained from a man younger than 35 in good health. The specimen sequenced was blood. The V gene is TRBV6-1, the J gene TRBJ2-3, with TRBD2 matching 7 bases. This chain's CDR3 is CASSPQAGLTDTQYF. The CDR3 DNA reads as TGTGCCAGCAGTCCTCAAGCGGGACTCACAGATACGCAGTATTTT.